A single sample is the source of the 31 T cell receptor beta chains below, sequenced in a study of response to subunit inactivated influenza vaccine. TCRdb re-derived calls from the RT-PCR reads in MiXCR, one entry per CDR3 protein. The sample records hundreds of thousands of distinct CDR3 sequences, around 13% being singletons. The sample here was PBMCs from blood, taken around 15 days before vaccination. The receptors were sampled from a man aged 50 to 59 who received an inactivated influenza vaccine.

Many counts were recorded for this clonotype. J is TRBJ2-7 and V is TRBV12-3 or TRBV12-4, with 15 bases identical to TRBD2. This CDR3 comprises 17 residues. J was trimmed by 2 bases and V by 5 bases; bases with no gene match: 7. The CDR3 DNA follows: TGTGCCAGCAGTGATTATAGGACTAGCGGGAGGGCCTACGAGCAGTACTTC. This translates into CASSDYRTSGRAYEQYF.

This clonotype has only a few counts. The chain uses TRBV20-1 and TRBJ2-7, with 11 bases fitting TRBD1. The length of the CDR3 is 14 residues. J was trimmed by 2 bases and V by 0 bases; bases with no gene match: 0. Germline V gene lookup returns CDR1 DFQATT and CDR2 SNEGSKA (reference sequence). The CDR3 DNA sequence: TGCAGTGCTAGAGAGGGACAGGGGGCCTACGAGCAGTACTTC. This sequence encodes CSAREGQGAYEQYF.

This clonotype turned up a few times. The CDR3 DNA reads TGTGCCACCAGTGAGTCTGGGGTGAAGACCCAGTACTTC. Protein: CATSESGVKTQYF. The rearrangement links TRBV24-1 to TRBJ2-5; D is ambiguous. The CDR3 totals 13 residues. Trimming pared 4 bases from V and 6 bases from J, leaving 11 bases between. Germline loops: CDR1 KGHDR, CDR2 SFDVKD.

This clonotype was seen a few times. The chain uses TRBV5-6 and TRBJ2-1; D remains unclear. The germline gives CDR1 SGHDT, CDR2 YYEEEE. This CDR3 has 14 amino acids. Trimming removed 4 bases from V and 4 bases from J, with 12 bases in between. In nucleotides, the CDR3 is TGTGCCAGCAGCGGCTCGGTCCGGTACAATGAGCAGTTCTTC. It is translated as CASSGSVRYNEQFF.

This clonotype was counted a few times. The chain uses TRBV4-1 and TRBJ2-1; unclear D gene. The germline V and J ends were trimmed by 1 base and 4 bases, with 11 bases remaining between them. The CDR3 extends over 15 amino acids. The germline CDR1 and CDR2 sequences are MGHRA and YSYEKL. CDR3 loop: CASSQGTTLYNEQFF. In DNA form, the CDR3 reads TGCGCCAGCAGCCAAGGCACCACCCTATACAATGAGCAGTTCTTC.

This clonotype was detected ten times or more. This rearrangement joins TRBV6-1 to TRBJ1-1, with D perhaps matching TRBD1 (6 bases). Germline V CDR1 and CDR2: MNHNS, SASEGT. V was shortened by 4 bases and J by 7 bases, with 13 bases between the two germline ends. This CDR3 has 13 residues. CDR3 in DNA: TGTGCCAGCAGTGTAGGGGGGGCCTATGAAGCTTTCTTT. It codes for CASSVGGAYEAFF.

The chain is built from TRBV5-1 and TRBJ2-2, with 7 bases lining up with TRBD1. CDR1 and CDR2 (germline): SGHRS, YFSETQ. V lost 0 bases to trimming and J lost 6 bases; unmatched junction nucleotides: 8. This CDR3 contains 16 residues. Here the CDR3 DNA reads TGCGCCAGCAGCTTGGGACCCGCCACAGGGGCCGGGGAGCTGTTTTTT. Translating gives CASSLGPATGAGELFF.

A few counts support this clonotype. CDR3 in amino acids: CASRTGQGAQETQYF. The DNA of the CDR3 is TGTGCCAGCAGAACGGGACAGGGGGCGCAGGAGACCCAGTACTTC. The chain joins TRBV28 to TRBJ2-5; 12 bases match TRBD1. The germline V gene has CDR1 MDHEN and CDR2 SYDVKM. The CDR3 totals 15 residues. V gave up 6 bases and J gave up 5 bases; unmatched junction bases: 7.

The rearrangement joins TRBV3-1 to TRBJ2-7; 10 bases are shared with TRBD2. Germline CDR1 LGHDT, CDR2 YNNKEL (reference sequence). The CDR3 spans 15 residues. V was clipped by 4 bases and J by 0 bases; unmatched bases: 3. CDR3 DNA: TGTGCCAGCAGCCGACCTAGCGGGAGCTCCTACGAGCAGTACTTC. Residues: CASSRPSGSSYEQYF.

This clonotype was counted between two and nine times. This chain joins TRBV20-1 and TRBJ2-5; the match to TRBD2 covers 9 bases. V lost 1 base to trimming and J lost 1 base; unmatched junction nucleotides: 7. Per germline, CDR1 DFQATT and CDR2 SNEGSKA (reference sequence). The CDR3 is made up of 16 amino acids. For the CDR3, the DNA is TGCAGTGCTAGAGGAGGTAGCGGGAGAACCCAAGAGACCCAGTACTTC. Protein product: CSARGGSGRTQETQYF.

There are many counts of this clonotype. The V gene is TRBV12-3 or TRBV12-4, the J gene TRBJ2-1, with TRBD2 matching over 8 bases. This CDR3 spans 14 amino acids. Trimming removed 6 bases from V and 7 bases from J; junction bases left unmatched: 8. The CDR3 coding sequence is TGTGCCAGCAGCCCCGGGACTAGATCTAATGAGCAGTTCTTC. Amino acid sequence: CASSPGTRSNEQFF.

In regard to this clonotype: The junction and the germline gene differ at one end; a read error may be behind it. This chain connects TRBV20-1 to TRBJ2-3, with TRBD2 identical over 8 bases. Per germline, CDR1 DFQATT and CDR2 SNEGSKA (reference sequence). The CDR3 contains 16 residues. CDR3: CSAPPGGDISTDTQDF. The CDR3 DNA reads TGCAGTGCCCCCCCGGGGGGGGATATAAGCACAGATACGCAGGATTTT.

The rearrangement links TRBV6-2 or TRBV6-3 to TRBJ2-1; 7 bases agree with TRBD2. There are 16 residues in the CDR3. Germline V gives CDR1 MNHEY, CDR2 SVGEGT. Germline trimming cut 3 bases from V and 9 bases from J; bases unmatched to any gene: 14. In nucleotides, the CDR3 is TGTGCCAGCAGTTATACCCCGGCGGGAGTTCCGCCTGAGCAGTTCTTC. Protein sequence: CASSYTPAGVPPEQFF.

V gene TRBV6-2 or TRBV6-3 combines with J gene TRBJ1-5; maybe TRBD1 (6 bases). There are 16 residues in the CDR3. Trimming took 0 bases from V and 3 from J, leaving 12 bases between them. The germline V gene has CDR1 MNHEY and CDR2 SVGEGT. The DNA of the CDR3 is TGTGCCAGCAGTTACTCTTCAGGGGTGATCAATCAGCCCCAGCATTTT. Its translation is CASSYSSGVINQPQHF.

The chain combines TRBV7-9 with TRBJ1-2; D gene unclear. V lost 5 bases and J 8 bases, leaving 12 bases between the germline ends. From germline, CDR1 is SEHNR and CDR2 FQNEAQ (reference sequence). The CDR3 is 12 amino acids. Written as DNA, the CDR3 is TGTGCCAGCAGCCCCGATGGAGGAGGCTACACCTTC. Translated: CASSPDGGGYTF.

The chain links TRBV20-1 to TRBJ2-1; 11 positions match TRBD2. CDR1 and CDR2 from the germline V gene are DFQATT and SNEGSKA (reference sequence). V lost 2 bases, J lost 2 bases, and 11 bases stayed unmatched. The CDR3 sequence is 18 residues long. The CDR3 DNA reads as TGCAGTGCTAGAACCCTTCTTAGCGGGGGGGCTACCTACAATGAGCAGTTCTTC. Residues: CSARTLLSGGATYNEQFF.

The V call is TRBV19, the J call TRBJ2-5; D is possibly TRBD1 (5 bases). V lost 1 base to trimming and J lost 2 bases, with 11 bases between them. The length of the CDR3 is 15 residues. Germline CDR1 is LNHDA and CDR2 is SQIVND (reference sequence). CDR3 DNA: TGTGCCAGTAGTATAGTGCAGGGATCACAAGAGACCCAGTACTTC. This sequence encodes CASSIVQGSQETQYF.

This clonotype was seen ten or more times. The V call is TRBV7-8, the J call TRBJ1-2; the D gene is possibly TRBD1 (5 bases). Germline V gives CDR1 SGHVS, CDR2 FQNEAQ. The germline V and J ends were trimmed by 3 bases and 4 bases, with 12 bases remaining between them. This CDR3 is built from 14 residues. In DNA form, the CDR3 reads TGTGCCAGCAGCTTCGGTCAGGGAACCTATGGCTACACCTTC. Protein: CASSFGQGTYGYTF.

This clonotype was counted ten times or more. The chain combines TRBV7-9 with TRBJ2-1; tentative D call: TRBD2 (7 bases). V lost 1 base to trimming and J lost 2 bases, with 12 bases between them. This CDR3 has 16 residues. CDR1 is SEHNR and CDR2 is FQNEAQ in the germline V gene (reference sequence). The CDR3 spells CASSLGWRGPYNEQFF. CDR3 DNA: TGTGCCAGCAGCTTAGGGTGGCGGGGGCCCTACAATGAGCAGTTCTTC.

This chain joins TRBV4-2 and TRBJ2-1; D not resolved. In germline, CDR1 is LGHNA, CDR2 YNFKEQ. V was cut by 4 bases and J by 10 bases, with 17 bases left in between. The CDR3 is 14 residues long. In DNA form, the CDR3 reads TGTGCCAGCAGCCCCAACCTAAGTGACGGGGAGCAGTTCTTC. Its protein is CASSPNLSDGEQFF.

This clonotype has ten or more counts. V usage is TRBV7-2 and J usage is TRBJ2-1; 11 bases agree with TRBD2. This CDR3 is 17 amino acids long. CDR1 is SGHTA and CDR2 is FQGNSA in the germline V gene. The ends lost 1 base at V and 6 bases at J; junction bases unmatched: 8. The CDR3, as DNA: TGTGCCAGCAGCTTAGGGCTAGCGGGAGGCAGGGTCAATGAGCAGTTCTTC. Protein sequence: CASSLGLAGGRVNEQFF.

This clonotype was observed at least ten times. V usage is TRBV6-2 or TRBV6-3 and J usage is TRBJ2-1, with D tentatively TRBD2 (5 bases). Deletions cut 4 bases from V and 13 bases from J, with 14 bases between. CDR1 is MNHEY, CDR2 SVGEGT, per germline. The CDR3 sequence is 12 residues long. The CDR3 sequence: CASSFGSGSQFF. DNA for the CDR3: TGTGCCAGCAGTTTTGGGAGCGGTTCTCAGTTCTTC.

This clonotype has at least ten counts. The chain uses TRBV6-5 and TRBJ2-3; the D is unclear. V gave up 0 bases and J gave up 7 bases, with 8 bases separating them. The CDR3 consists of 13 residues. Germline CDR1 and CDR2: MNHEY and SVGAGI. The CDR3 bases are TGTGCCAGCAGTTACTCCACAGTCAATACGCAGTATTTT. Translating it yields CASSYSTVNTQYF.

This clonotype occurred a few times. For the CDR3, the DNA is TGTGCCAGCACTCGAGACAGAATAGCGAACACCGGGGAGCTGTTTTTT. Its translation: CASTRDRIANTGELFF. This chain connects TRBV9 to TRBJ2-2; D might be TRBD1 (5 bases). V dropped 6 bases and J dropped 0 bases, with 15 bases sitting between them. From germline, CDR1 is SGDLS and CDR2 YYNGEE. This CDR3 is 16 amino acids long.

There are many counts of this clonotype. The CDR3 here is CASSLGTGGGQPQHF. In DNA form, the CDR3 reads TGCGCCAGCAGCCTAGGAACAGGGGGAGGTCAGCCCCAGCATTTT. This rearrangement joins TRBV5-1 to TRBJ1-5; TRBD1 agrees at 8 bases. This CDR3 is built from 15 residues. Unmatched junction bases numbered 9, after V lost 4 bases and J lost 6 bases. Germline CDR1 is SGHRS and CDR2 is YFSETQ.

This clonotype was picked up a small number of times. The rearrangement links TRBV6-2 or TRBV6-3 to TRBJ2-1, with 13 bases matching TRBD2. This CDR3 contains 15 residues. With 7 bases clipped from V and 4 bases from J, the junction kept 4 bases outside the gene matches. The germline V gene has CDR1 MNHEY and CDR2 SVGEGT. Here the CDR3 reads CASTKLAGGYNEQFF. The CDR3 coding sequence is TGTGCCAGCACTAAACTAGCGGGAGGGTACAATGAGCAGTTCTTC.

This clonotype was recorded a few times. V is TRBV13 and J is TRBJ2-5; 9 bases match TRBD2. The junction had 4 bases not matched to a gene; V was cut back by 4 bases and J by 4 bases. The CDR3 has 14 amino acids. The germline gives CDR1 PRHDT, CDR2 FYEKMQ (reference sequence). CDR3 region: CASSSSSGVETQYF. The CDR3 DNA follows: TGTGCCAGCAGCTCCTCTAGCGGGGTAGAGACCCAGTACTTC.

This clonotype was found a few times. V gene TRBV4-3 combines with J gene TRBJ1-1; D gene unclear. CDR1 is LGHNA, CDR2 YSLEER, per germline. There are 14 residues in the CDR3. V shed 0 bases and J shed 1 base, with 6 bases lying between them. CDR3 sequence: CASSQDLRNTEAFF. CDR3 coding DNA: TGCGCCAGCAGCCAAGATCTCAGGAACACTGAAGCTTTCTTT.

The rearrangement links TRBV4-2 to TRBJ2-1; possible D gene TRBD2, 6 bases. CDR3 length equals 15 residues. Germline loops: CDR1 LGHNA, CDR2 YNFKEQ. V was clipped by 0 bases and J by 9 bases, with 15 bases between them. The CDR3 loop is CASSQDPRLGGEQFF. Written as DNA, the CDR3 is TGTGCCAGCAGCCAAGATCCCCGCCTCGGGGGTGAGCAGTTCTTC.

This clonotype came up a few times. J is TRBJ2-7 and V is TRBV15; a possible D gene is TRBD2 (6 bases). The CDR3 is 16 amino acids. Trimming removed 2 bases at V and 2 bases at J, with 16 bases between. Per the germline V gene, CDR1 is LNHNV and CDR2 is YYDKDF (reference sequence). CDR3 in amino acids: CATSRRGGEAAYEQYF. CDR3 in DNA: TGTGCCACCAGCAGACGGGGTGGGGAGGCCGCCTACGAGCAGTACTTC. The variable domain in full, completed from reference TRBV15 and TRBJ2-7, reads DAMVIQNPRYQVTQFGKPVTLSCSQTLNHNVMYWYQQKSSQAPKLLFHYYDKDFNNEADTPDNFQSRRPNTSFCFLDIRSPGLGDTAMYLCATSRRGGEAAYEQYFGPGTRLTVT.

This chain links TRBV28 with TRBJ2-2; D gene ambiguous. The germline V gene encodes CDR1 MDHEN and CDR2 SYDVKM. This CDR3 has 14 residues. The V end lost 5 bases, the J end lost 7 bases, and 14 bases lay between the germline ends. The CDR3 DNA reads TGTGCCAGCAGTCCAAGGGCCAGAGGCGGGGAGCTGTTTTTT. Its translation: CASSPRARGGELFF.